This TCR beta chain stems from a study of beta chain features in type 1 diabetes. Expressed TCRB transcripts were sequenced after all isolated RNA was converted to cDNA. Assay used: immunoSEQ multiplex PCR; TCRdb lists only in-frame clones, some missing. The sample lists about 900,000 clones, roughly a sixth seen once, with 0.02% to 0.025% in the top ten. The CDR3 is 15 residues long. Between the trimmed V and J ends, which lost 6 bases and 3 bases, there was a span of 15 bases. Per germline, CDR1 MDHEN and CDR2 SYDVKM. The J gene is TRBJ1-5, the V gene TRBV28; TRBD1 is a possible D gene (6 bases). Material: naive CD4+ T cells from blood. This receptor was obtained from a woman in her late teens or twenties in good health. CDR3 sequence (DNA): TGTGCCAGCAGGCCCCATGACAGGCCCAATCAGCCCCAGCATTTT. It codes for CASRPHDRPNQPQHF.